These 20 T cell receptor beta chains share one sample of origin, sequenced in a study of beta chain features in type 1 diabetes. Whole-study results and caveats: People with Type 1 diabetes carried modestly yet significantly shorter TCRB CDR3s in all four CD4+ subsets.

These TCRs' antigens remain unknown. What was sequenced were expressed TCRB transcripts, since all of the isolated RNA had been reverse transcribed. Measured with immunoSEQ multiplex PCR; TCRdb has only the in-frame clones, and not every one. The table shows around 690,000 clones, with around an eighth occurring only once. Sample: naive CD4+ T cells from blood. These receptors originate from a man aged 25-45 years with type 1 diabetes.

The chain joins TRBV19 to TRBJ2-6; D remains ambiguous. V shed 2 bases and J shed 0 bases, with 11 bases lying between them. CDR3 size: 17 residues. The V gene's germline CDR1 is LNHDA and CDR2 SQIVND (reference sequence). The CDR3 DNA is TGTGCCAGTAGTATATATTTTCAACTCTCTGGGGCCAACGTCCTGACTTTC. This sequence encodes CASSIYFQLSGANVLTF.

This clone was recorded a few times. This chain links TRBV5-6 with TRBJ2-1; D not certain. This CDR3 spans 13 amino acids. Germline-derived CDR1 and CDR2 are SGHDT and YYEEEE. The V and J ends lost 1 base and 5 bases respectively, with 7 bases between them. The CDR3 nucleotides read TGTGCCAGCAGCTTGCGGGCCCACAATGAGCAGTTCTTC. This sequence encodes CASSLRAHNEQFF.

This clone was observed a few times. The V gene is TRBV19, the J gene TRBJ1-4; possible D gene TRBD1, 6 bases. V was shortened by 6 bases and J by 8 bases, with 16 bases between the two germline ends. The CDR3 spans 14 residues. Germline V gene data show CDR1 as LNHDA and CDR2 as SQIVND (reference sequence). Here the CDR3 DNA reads TGTGCCAGTAGCCAACAGGGTACTTTCGAAAAACTGTTTTTT. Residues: CASSQQGTFEKLFF.

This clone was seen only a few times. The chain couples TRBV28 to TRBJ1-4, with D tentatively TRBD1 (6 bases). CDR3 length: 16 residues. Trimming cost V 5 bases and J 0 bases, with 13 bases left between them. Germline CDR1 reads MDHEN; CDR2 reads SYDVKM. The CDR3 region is CASSATGRSTNEKLFF. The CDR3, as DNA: TGTGCCAGCAGTGCTACAGGGCGGTCAACTAATGAAAAACTGTTTTTT. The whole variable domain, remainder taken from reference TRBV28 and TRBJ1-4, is DVKVTQSSRYLVKRTGEKVFLECVQDMDHENMFWYRQDPGLGLRLIYFSYDVKMKEKGDIPEGYSVSREKKERFSLILESASTNQTSMYLCASSATGRSTNEKLFFGSGTQLSVL.

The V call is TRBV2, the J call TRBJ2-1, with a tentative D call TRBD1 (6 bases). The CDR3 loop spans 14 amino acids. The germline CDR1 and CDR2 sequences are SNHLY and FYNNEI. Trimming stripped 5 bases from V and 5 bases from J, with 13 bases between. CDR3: CASSRGSRHNEQFF. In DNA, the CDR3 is TGTGCCAGCAGTAGGGGGTCCAGACACAATGAGCAGTTCTTC.

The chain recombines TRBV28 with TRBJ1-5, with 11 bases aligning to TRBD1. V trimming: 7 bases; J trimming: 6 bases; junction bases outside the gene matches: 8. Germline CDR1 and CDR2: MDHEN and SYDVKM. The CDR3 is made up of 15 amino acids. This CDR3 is CASTAGQGAVQPQHF. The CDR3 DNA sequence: TGTGCCAGCACCGCCGGACAGGGGGCCGTTCAGCCCCAGCATTTT.

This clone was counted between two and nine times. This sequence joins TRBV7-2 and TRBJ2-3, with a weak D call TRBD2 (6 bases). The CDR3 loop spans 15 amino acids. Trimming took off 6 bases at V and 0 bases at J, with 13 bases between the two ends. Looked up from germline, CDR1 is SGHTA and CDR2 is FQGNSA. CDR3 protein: CASRTRGSSTDTQYF. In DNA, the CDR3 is TGTGCCAGCAGGACTAGAGGCTCTAGCACAGATACGCAGTATTTT.

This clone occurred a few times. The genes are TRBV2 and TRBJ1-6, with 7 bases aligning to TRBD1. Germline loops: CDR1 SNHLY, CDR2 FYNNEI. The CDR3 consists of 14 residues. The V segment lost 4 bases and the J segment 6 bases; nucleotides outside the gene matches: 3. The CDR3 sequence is CASSGGQLNSPLHF. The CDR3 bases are TGTGCCAGCAGTGGGGGACAGCTTAATTCACCCCTCCACTTT.

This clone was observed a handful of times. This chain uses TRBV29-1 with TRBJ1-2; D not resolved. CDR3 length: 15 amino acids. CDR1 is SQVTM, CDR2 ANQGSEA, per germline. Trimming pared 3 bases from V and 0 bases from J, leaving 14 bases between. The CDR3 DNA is TGCAGCGTTGATGTAGGAAGACCTGCTAACTATGGCTACACCTTC. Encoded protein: CSVDVGRPANYGYTF.

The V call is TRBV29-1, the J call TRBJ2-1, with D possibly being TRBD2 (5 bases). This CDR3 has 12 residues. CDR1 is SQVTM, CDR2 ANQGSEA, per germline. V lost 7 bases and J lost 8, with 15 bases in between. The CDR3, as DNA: TGCAGCGGCGACCGGGGAGCGGATGAGCAGTTCTTC. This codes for CSGDRGADEQFF.

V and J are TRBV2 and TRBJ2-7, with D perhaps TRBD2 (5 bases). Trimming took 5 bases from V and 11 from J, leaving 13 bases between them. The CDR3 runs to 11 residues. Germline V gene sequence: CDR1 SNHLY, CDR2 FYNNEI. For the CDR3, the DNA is TGTGCCAGCAGTCTCGAGGGTGAGGAGTACTTC. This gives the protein CASSLEGEEYF.

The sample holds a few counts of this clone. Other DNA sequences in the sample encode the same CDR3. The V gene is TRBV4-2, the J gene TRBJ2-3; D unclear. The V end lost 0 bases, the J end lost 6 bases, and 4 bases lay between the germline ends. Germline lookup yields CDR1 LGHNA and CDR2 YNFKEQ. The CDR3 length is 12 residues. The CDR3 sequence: CASSQEADTQYF. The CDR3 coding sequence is TGTGCCAGCAGCCAAGAGGCGGATACGCAGTATTTT.

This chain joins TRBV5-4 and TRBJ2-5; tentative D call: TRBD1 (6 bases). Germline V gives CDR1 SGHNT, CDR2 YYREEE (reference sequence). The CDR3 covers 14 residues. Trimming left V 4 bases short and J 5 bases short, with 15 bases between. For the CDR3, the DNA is TGTGCCAGCAGCCTTTCAGGGGACCGGGAGACCCAGTACTTC. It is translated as CASSLSGDRETQYF.

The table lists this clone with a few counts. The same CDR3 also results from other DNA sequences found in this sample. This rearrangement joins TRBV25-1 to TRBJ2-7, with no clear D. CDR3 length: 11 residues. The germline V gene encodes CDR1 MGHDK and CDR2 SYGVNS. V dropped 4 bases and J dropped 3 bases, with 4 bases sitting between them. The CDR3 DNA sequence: TGTGCCAGCAGTGCTGGCTACGAGCAGTACTTC. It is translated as CASSAGYEQYF.

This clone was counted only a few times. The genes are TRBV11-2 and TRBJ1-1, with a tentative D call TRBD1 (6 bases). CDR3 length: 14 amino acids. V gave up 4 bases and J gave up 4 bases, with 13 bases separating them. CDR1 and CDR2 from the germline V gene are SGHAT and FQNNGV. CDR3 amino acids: CASSSRRGLTEAFF. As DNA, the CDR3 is TGTGCCAGCAGCTCGCGACGGGGGCTCACTGAAGCTTTCTTT.

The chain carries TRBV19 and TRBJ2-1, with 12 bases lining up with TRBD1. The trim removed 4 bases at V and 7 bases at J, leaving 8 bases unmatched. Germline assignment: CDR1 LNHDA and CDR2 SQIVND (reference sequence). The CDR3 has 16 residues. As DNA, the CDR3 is TGTGCCAGTAGTAAGGGGACAGGGGGCATAATGAATGAGCAGTTCTTC. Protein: CASSKGTGGIMNEQFF.

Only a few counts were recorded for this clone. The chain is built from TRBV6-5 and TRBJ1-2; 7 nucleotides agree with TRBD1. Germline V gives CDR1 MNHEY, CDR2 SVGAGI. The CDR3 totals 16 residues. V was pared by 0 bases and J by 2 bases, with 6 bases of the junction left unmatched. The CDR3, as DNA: TGTGCCAGCAGTTACTCCCTAATACAGGGGAACTATGGCTACACCTTC. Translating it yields CASSYSLIQGNYGYTF.

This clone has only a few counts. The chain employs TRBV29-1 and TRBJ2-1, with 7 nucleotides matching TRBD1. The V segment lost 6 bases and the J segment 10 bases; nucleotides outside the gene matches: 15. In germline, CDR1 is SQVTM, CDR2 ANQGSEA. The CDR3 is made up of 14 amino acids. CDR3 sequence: CSVEQTGMGREQFF. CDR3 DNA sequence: TGCAGCGTGGAACAGACAGGGATGGGAAGAGAGCAGTTCTTC.

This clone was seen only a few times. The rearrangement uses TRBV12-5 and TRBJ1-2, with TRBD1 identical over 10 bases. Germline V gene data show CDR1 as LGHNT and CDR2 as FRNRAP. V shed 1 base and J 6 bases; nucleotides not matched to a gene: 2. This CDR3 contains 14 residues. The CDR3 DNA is TGTGCTAGTGGTTTGGGACAGGGGGCAAATGGCTACACCTTC. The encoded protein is CASGLGQGANGYTF.

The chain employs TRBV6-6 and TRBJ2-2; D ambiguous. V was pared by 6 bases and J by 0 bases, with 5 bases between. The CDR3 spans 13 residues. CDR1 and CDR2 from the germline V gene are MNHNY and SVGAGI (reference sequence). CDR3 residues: CASSLANTGELFF. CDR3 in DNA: TGTGCCAGCAGCCTAGCGAACACCGGGGAGCTGTTTTTT.